Given below is one T cell receptor beta chain in context. Its antigen is not identified. TCRdb reprocessed the 5' RACE reads via MiXCR and lists one record per CDR3 protein. The table lists some 560,000 distinct CDR3 sequences, around 17% of them singletons. Germline V gene lookup returns CDR1 LGHNA and CDR2 YNFKEQ. This CDR3 region has 19 residues. The trim removed 10 bases at V and 1 base at J, leaving 20 bases unmatched. The data are from a study of T cells after yellow fever vaccination. Study context: Some fractions had low cell numbers, and these were prepared with SMART-Seq v4 Ultra Low Input.

General study results and limits: Clones from primary vaccination mostly reappeared after the booster (roughly 97% CD4, just over 85% CD8). When the response was secondary, it was weaker but reached its peak faster, day 5 versus 15. Abundant clonotypes from the bulk population could get into FACS-sorted repertoires as contaminants.

The chain combines TRBV4-2 with TRBJ2-2; TRBD1 matches 8 bases. The sample consisted of PBMCs, taken about 5 days after the first yellow fever vaccination. This TCR derives from a young man who received the YFV17D yellow fever vaccine. The CDR3 region is CANSPRVAQGAQNTGELFF. For the CDR3, the DNA is TGTGCCAACAGTCCAAGAGTTGCCCAGGGGGCGCAGAACACCGGGGAGCTGTTTTTT.